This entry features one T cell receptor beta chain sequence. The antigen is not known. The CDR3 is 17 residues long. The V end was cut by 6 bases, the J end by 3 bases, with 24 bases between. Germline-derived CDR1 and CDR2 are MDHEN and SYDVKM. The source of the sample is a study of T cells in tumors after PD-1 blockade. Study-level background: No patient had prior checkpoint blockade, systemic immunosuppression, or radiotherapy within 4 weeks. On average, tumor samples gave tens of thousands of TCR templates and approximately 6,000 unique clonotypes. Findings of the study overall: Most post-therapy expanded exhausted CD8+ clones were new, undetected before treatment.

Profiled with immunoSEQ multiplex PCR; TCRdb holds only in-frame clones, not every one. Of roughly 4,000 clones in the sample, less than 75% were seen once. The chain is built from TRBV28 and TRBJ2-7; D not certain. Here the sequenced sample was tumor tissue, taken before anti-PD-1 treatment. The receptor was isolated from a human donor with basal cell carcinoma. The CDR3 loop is CASSHPSWPEVDYEQYF. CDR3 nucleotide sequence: TGTGCCAGCAGCCACCCCAGTTGGCCCGAAGTTGACTACGAGCAGTACTTC.